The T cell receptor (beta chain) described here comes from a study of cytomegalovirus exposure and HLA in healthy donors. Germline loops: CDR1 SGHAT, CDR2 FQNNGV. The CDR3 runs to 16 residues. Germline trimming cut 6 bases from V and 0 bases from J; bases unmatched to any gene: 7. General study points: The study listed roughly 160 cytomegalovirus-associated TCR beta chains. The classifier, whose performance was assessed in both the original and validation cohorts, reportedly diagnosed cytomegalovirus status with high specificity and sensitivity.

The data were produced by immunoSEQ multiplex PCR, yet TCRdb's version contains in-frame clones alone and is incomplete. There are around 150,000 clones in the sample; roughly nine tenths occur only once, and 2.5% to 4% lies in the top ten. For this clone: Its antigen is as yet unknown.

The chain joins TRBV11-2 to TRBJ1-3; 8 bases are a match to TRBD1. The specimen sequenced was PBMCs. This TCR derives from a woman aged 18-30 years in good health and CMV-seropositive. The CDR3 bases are TGTGCCAGCAGGGGCTCAGGGGGCGCCTCTGGAAACACCATATATTTT. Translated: CASRGSGGASGNTIYF.